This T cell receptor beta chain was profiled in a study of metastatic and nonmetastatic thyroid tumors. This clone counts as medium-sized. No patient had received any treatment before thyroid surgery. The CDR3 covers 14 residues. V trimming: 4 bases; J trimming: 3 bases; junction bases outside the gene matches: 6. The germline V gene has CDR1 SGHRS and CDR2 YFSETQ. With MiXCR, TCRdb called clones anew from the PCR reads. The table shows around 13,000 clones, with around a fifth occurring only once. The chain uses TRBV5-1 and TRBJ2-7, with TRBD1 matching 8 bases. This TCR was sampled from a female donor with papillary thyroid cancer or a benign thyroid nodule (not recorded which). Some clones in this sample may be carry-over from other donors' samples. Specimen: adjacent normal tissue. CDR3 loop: CASSGKGQGYEQYF. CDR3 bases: TGCGCCAGCAGCGGAAAAGGACAGGGCTACGAGCAGTACTTC. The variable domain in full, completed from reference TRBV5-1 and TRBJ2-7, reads KAGVTQTPRYLIKTRGQQVTLSCSPISGHRSVSWYQQTPGQGLQFLFEYFSETQRNKGNFPGRFSGRQFSNSRSEMNVSTLELGDSALYLCASSGKGQGYEQYFGPGTRLTVT.